The rows below give T cell receptor beta chains drawn from one sample of a study of T cells expressing NK-cell markers. TCRdb reanalyzed the 5' RACE reads, giving one entry per CDR3 protein sequence and no DNA. Recorded for this sample: 300,000 to 450,000 distinct CDR3 sequences. The specimen sequenced was blood T cells: a sorted CD56 or NKG2C T cell subset, CD4+ or CD8+ T cells, or bulk PBMC T cells (not recorded which). The receptors derive from a man aged 18 to 69 in good health. Each CDR3 is given with its conserved first and last residue. Each record gives: V gene, CDR3 length, J gene, CDR3 protein.

v_gene: TRBV23-1; len: 16; j_gene: TRBJ2-1; CDR3aa: CASSRLNRGRGDEQFF
v_gene: TRBV7-2; len: 16; j_gene: TRBJ1-2; CDR3aa: CASSLPREGAHYGYTF
v_gene: TRBV6-1; len: 13; j_gene: TRBJ2-7; CDR3aa: CASSATLTYEQYF
v_gene: TRBV29-1; len: 15; j_gene: TRBJ2-1; CDR3aa: CSVVTSGGSYNEQFF
v_gene: TRBV7-9; len: 16; j_gene: TRBJ2-1; CDR3aa: CASSLGGTGSYNEQFF
v_gene: TRBV18; len: 13; j_gene: TRBJ2-7; CDR3aa: CASSRSQGYEQYF
v_gene: TRBV7-3; len: 16; j_gene: TRBJ2-2; CDR3aa: CASSSRTTGGGGELFF
v_gene: TRBV25-1; len: 15; j_gene: TRBJ2-3; CDR3aa: CASSEKRGGPDTQYF
v_gene: TRBV20-1; len: 14; j_gene: TRBJ1-6; CDR3aa: CSARLGGENSPLHF
v_gene: TRBV30; len: 15; j_gene: TRBJ2-7; CDR3aa: CAWRRRDRPSYEQYF
v_gene: TRBV6-1; len: 14; j_gene: TRBJ2-5; CDR3aa: CASSEAARGETQYF
v_gene: TRBV3-1; len: 17; j_gene: TRBJ2-3; CDR3aa: CASSHAGLARSTDTQYF
v_gene: TRBV18; len: 17; j_gene: TRBJ2-7; CDR3aa: CASSPPVGQGSSYEQYF
v_gene: TRBV4-2; len: 17; j_gene: TRBJ1-1; CDR3aa: CASSQDPGGSLNTEAFF
v_gene: TRBV4-2; len: 14; j_gene: TRBJ2-1; CDR3aa: CASSPGGGLHEQFF
v_gene: TRBV27; len: 18; j_gene: TRBJ2-2; CDR3aa: CASSASRGSAANTGELFF
v_gene: TRBV27; len: 16; j_gene: TRBJ2-1; CDR3aa: CASRQGHGKTHNEQFF
v_gene: TRBV28; len: 15; j_gene: TRBJ1-6; CDR3aa: CASSPQAWSRSPLHF
v_gene: TRBV3-1; len: 14; j_gene: TRBJ2-5; CDR3aa: CASSLREGEETQYF
v_gene: TRBV28; len: 17; j_gene: TRBJ2-5; CDR3aa: CASSKHPLRQRQETQYF
v_gene: TRBV6-5; len: 12; j_gene: TRBJ2-7; CDR3aa: CASSSAVSHQYF
v_gene: TRBV5-6; len: 16; j_gene: TRBJ1-1; CDR3aa: CASSSPNRETNTEAFF
v_gene: TRBV12-3/TRBV12-4; len: 15; j_gene: TRBJ2-3; CDR3aa: CASSPRGGSLDTQYF
v_gene: TRBV2; len: 14; j_gene: TRBJ2-7; CDR3aa: CASSQTESSYEQYF
v_gene: TRBV3-1; len: 17; j_gene: TRBJ2-7; CDR3aa: CASSRSGTSSSLLEQYF
v_gene: TRBV20-1; len: 14; j_gene: TRBJ2-4; CDR3aa: CSARVPGSKNIQYF
v_gene: TRBV6-1; len: 13; j_gene: TRBJ1-4; CDR3aa: CASSKQAAEKLFF